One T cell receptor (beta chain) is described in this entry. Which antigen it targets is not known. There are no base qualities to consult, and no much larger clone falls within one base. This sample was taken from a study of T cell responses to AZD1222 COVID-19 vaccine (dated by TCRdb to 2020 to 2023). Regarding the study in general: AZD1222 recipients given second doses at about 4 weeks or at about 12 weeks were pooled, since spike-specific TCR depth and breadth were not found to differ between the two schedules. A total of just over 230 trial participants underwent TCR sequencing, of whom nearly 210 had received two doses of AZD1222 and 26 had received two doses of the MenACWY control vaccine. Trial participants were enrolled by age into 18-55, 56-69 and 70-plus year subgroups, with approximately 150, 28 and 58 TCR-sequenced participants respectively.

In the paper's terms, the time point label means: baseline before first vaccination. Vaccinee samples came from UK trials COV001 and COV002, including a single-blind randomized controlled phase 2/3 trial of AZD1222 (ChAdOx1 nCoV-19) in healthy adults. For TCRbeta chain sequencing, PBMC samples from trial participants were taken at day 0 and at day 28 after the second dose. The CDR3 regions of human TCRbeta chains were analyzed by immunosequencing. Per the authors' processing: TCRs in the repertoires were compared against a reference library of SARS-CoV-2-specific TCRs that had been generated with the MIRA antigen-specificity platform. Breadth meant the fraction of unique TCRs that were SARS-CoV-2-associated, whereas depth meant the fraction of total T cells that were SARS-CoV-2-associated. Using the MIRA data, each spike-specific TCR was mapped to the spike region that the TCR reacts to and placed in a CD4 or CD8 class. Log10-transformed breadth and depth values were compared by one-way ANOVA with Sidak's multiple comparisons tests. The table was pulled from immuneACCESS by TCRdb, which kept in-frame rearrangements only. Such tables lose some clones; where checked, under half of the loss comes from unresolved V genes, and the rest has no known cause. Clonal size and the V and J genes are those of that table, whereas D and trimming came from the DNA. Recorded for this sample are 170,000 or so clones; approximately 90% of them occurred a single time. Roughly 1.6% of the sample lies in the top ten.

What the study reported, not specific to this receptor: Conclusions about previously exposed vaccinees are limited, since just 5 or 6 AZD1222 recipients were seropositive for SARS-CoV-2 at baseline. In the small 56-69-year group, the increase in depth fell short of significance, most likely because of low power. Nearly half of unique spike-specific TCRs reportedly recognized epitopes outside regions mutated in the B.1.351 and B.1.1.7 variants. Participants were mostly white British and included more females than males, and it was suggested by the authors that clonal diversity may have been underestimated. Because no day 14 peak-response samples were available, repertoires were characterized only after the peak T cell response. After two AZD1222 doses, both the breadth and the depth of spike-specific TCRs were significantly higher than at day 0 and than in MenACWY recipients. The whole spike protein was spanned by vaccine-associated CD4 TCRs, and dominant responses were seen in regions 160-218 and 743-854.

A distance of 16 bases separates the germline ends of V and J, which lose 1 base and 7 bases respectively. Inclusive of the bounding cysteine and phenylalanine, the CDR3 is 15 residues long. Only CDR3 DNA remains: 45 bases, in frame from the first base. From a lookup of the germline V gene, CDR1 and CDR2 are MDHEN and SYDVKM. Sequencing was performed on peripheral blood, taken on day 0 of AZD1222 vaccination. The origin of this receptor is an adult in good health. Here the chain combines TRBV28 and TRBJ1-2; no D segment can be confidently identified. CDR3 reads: CASSLFVRRVGGYTF. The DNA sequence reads TGTGCCAGCAGTTTATTCGTCCGGCGGGTGGGTGGCTACACCTTC.